The text below deals with one T cell receptor beta chain. Its antigen is still unknown. TCRdb keeps only in-frame clones here, not all; method: immunoSEQ multiplex PCR. The sample holds 110,000 to 150,000 clones, around 90% seen once. The germline gives CDR1 MNHEY, CDR2 SMNVEV (reference sequence). V was shortened by 7 bases and J by 3 bases, with 14 bases between the two germline ends. The CDR3 runs to 14 residues. The sample is drawn from a study of T cell responses to AZD1222 COVID-19 vaccine. Study-level findings and limits: Sampling captured repertoires only after the peak T cell response. Donors in the cohort were predominantly white British and more often female, and clonal diversity was possibly underestimated. Just 6 or 7 AZD1222 recipients were seropositive at baseline.

The source was peripheral blood, collected on day 0 of AZD1222 vaccination. The sequence came from an adult in good health. The V and J genes are TRBV27 and TRBJ2-3, with a weak D call TRBD2 (7 bases). The CDR3 here is CASTWGGATDTQYF. The CDR3 DNA reads TGTGCCAGCACCTGGGGGGGGGCAACAGATACGCAGTATTTT.